One sample yielded the 9 T cell receptor beta chains listed below, sequenced in a study of shared clonotypes between healthy human individuals. Measured with immunoSEQ multiplex PCR; TCRdb has only the in-frame clones, and not every one. Among more than 2,000,000 clones, more than 80% were seen once, and the ten largest hold roughly 0.15%. The sample comprised naive CD4+ T cells sorted from blood. Subset described: CD45RA+ positively selected. These receptor sequences come from a man aged 18-30 years in good health.

The rearrangement uses TRBV5-8 and TRBJ1-6, with no clear D. From germline, CDR1 is SGHTS and CDR2 YDEGEE. CDR3 length equals 14 residues. The V and J ends lost 0 bases and 4 bases respectively, with 5 bases between them. CDR3 bases: TGTGCCAGCAGCTTGGGACGTTATAATTCACCCCTCCACTTT. As protein: CASSLGRYNSPLHF.

CDR3 in DNA: TGTGCCAGCAGCCGGGACGGTAACAATCAGCCCCAGCATTTT. Its translation: CASSRDGNNQPQHF. The gene calls are TRBV6-6 and TRBJ1-5; a possible D gene is TRBD1 (5 bases). CDR1 and CDR2 from the germline V gene are MNHNY and SVGAGI (reference sequence). The CDR3 spans 14 residues. The V and J ends lost 6 bases and 3 bases respectively, with 12 bases between them.

The V gene is TRBV5-5, the J gene TRBJ1-1; the D gene is possibly TRBD1 (6 bases). CDR3 length: 16 amino acids. Deletions cut 3 bases from V and 4 bases from J, with 19 bases between. From germline, CDR1 is SGHKS and CDR2 YYEKEE (reference sequence). CDR3 in amino acids: CASSSRPGTPSTEAFF. The CDR3 DNA reads TGTGCCAGCAGCTCTCGACCCGGGACACCCAGCACTGAAGCTTTCTTT.

This rearrangement joins TRBV5-1 to TRBJ2-1; D is possibly TRBD1 (5 bases). This CDR3 has 14 residues. The V gene lost 3 bases and the J gene lost 5 bases, with 12 bases spanning the gap. Germline V gene sequence: CDR1 SGHRS, CDR2 YFSETQ. The CDR3 here is CASSSGQDDNEQFF. Here the CDR3 DNA reads TGCGCCAGCAGCTCTGGACAAGACGACAATGAGCAGTTCTTC. The variable domain in full, completed from reference TRBV5-1 and TRBJ2-1, reads KAGVTQTPRYLIKTRGQQVTLSCSPISGHRSVSWYQQTPGQGLQFLFEYFSETQRNKGNFPGRFSGRQFSNSRSEMNVSTLELGDSALYLCASSSGQDDNEQFFGPGTRLTVL.

The chain is built from TRBV10-1 and TRBJ2-4; possibly TRBD1 for D (5 bases). From germline, CDR1 is WNHNN and CDR2 SYGVQD (reference sequence). This CDR3 is 13 amino acids long. The V end lost 0 bases, the J end lost 9 bases, and 9 bases lay between the germline ends. Here the CDR3 DNA reads TGCGCCAGCAGTGAGTCAAATAGGGGCATTCAGTACTTC. As protein: CASSESNRGIQYF.

Note on this clone: Within the sample, other DNA sequences also encode this same CDR3. CDR3: CASSVAGQNTGELFF. The CDR3 nucleotides read TGTGCCAGCAGCGTAGCCGGTCAAAACACCGGGGAGCTGTTTTTT. V and J are TRBV9 and TRBJ2-2; D remains unclear. The CDR3 sequence is 15 residues long. Germline values: CDR1 SGDLS, CDR2 YYNGEE. Deletions cut 0 bases from V and 2 bases from J, with 8 bases between.

This clone appeared once. Distinct nucleotide sequences in the sample also encode this CDR3. The chain joins TRBV6-5 to TRBJ1-1; D is uncertain. The germline CDR1 and CDR2 sequences are MNHEY and SVGAGI. The CDR3 spans 12 residues. V shed 6 bases and J shed 5 bases, with 10 bases lying between them. CDR3 in DNA: TGTGCCAGCAGCAGCGTTGGGACTGAAGCTTTCTTT. As protein: CASSSVGTEAFF.

Notes on this clone: The sample has other DNA sequences that encode this CDR3 too. The rearrangement joins TRBV11-2 to TRBJ2-5; no clear D gene. There are 13 residues in the CDR3. Trimming stripped 1 base from V and 5 bases from J, with 8 bases between. CDR1 is SGHAT and CDR2 is FQNNGV in the germline V gene. For the CDR3, the DNA is TGTGCCAGCAGCTTAGGAGCGAAGGAGACCCAGTACTTC. This encodes CASSLGAKETQYF.

The chain carries TRBV11-3 and TRBJ2-1; weak D call: TRBD2 (6 bases). V was shortened by 2 bases and J by 6 bases, with 8 bases between the two germline ends. This CDR3 contains 13 residues. The germline gives CDR1 SGHNT, CDR2 YENEEA. Written as DNA, the CDR3 is TGTGCCAGCAGCTTAATCGGGGGCAATGAGCAGTTCTTC. Protein product: CASSLIGGNEQFF. The full variable domain, in which reference TRBV11-3 and TRBJ2-1 provide the parts outside the CDR3, is EAGVVQSPRYKIIEKKQPVAFWCNPISGHNTLYWYLQNLGQGPELLIRYENEEAVDDSQLPKDRFSAERLKGVDSTLKIQPAELGDSAVYLCASSLIGGNEQFFGPGTRLTVL.